This T cell receptor beta chain was documented in a study of cytomegalovirus exposure and HLA in healthy donors. Clones were sequenced by immunoSEQ multiplex PCR, and TCRdb holds only the in-frame ones, with some missing. The sample includes under 140,000 clones, approximately 90% of them seen just once. The CDR3 runs 13 residues. CDR1 is GTSNPN and CDR2 is SVGIG in the germline V gene (reference sequence). Trimming shortened V by 1 base and J by 2 bases, and 8 bases separated the two germline ends. This TCR was sampled from a woman between 18 and 29 years old in good health and CMV-seronegative. This chain uses TRBV30 with TRBJ1-1; weak D call: TRBD1 (6 bases). Sequenced input: PBMCs. The CDR3 DNA reads as TGTGCCTGGAGTGACAGGGTAAACACTGAAGCTTTCTTT. As protein: CAWSDRVNTEAFF.